The TCR beta chain under discussion was sequenced for a study of blood T cell repertoires in COVID-19. Original processing notes: Nucleated cell number was recorded as an estimate derived from reference gene primer amplification. The method was immunoSEQ multiplex PCR; TCRdb's version includes in-frame clones alone and lacks a portion of them. The V and J calls and clone size come from that table; D and trimming were worked out from the DNA. The sample shows about 120,000 clones, roughly three quarters of them seen only once. The clonotype originates from an elderly woman with acute or convalescent COVID-19. The sequenced material came from peripheral blood.

As DNA, the CDR3 is TGTGCCAGCAGCCCCGGTAGAGGAACCGGGGAGCTGTTTTTT. Encoded protein: CASSPGRGTGELFF. The chain carries TRBV7-3 and TRBJ2-2; D uncertain. Trimming stripped 5 bases from V and 5 bases from J, with 12 bases between. This CDR3 is 14 amino acids long. The germline V gene encodes CDR1 SGHTA and CDR2 FQGTGA.